One sample yielded the 5 T cell receptor beta chains listed below, sequenced in a study of blood T cell repertoires in COVID-19. The protocol was immunoSEQ multiplex PCR, while the TCRdb copy is restricted to in-frame clones and leaves out a portion. The sample comprises 130,000 or so clones, approximately 84% of which are singletons, and less than 15% rests with the top ten. The sample taken for sequencing was peripheral blood. These receptors came from a woman aged 55 to 70 with acute or convalescent COVID-19.

This clone is a singleton in its sample. The V and J genes are TRBV5-6 and TRBJ2-1, with D tentatively TRBD1 (10 bases). Germline V gives CDR1 SGHDT, CDR2 YYEEEE. The CDR3 has 17 amino acids. V was cut by 4 bases and J by 8 bases, with 25 bases left in between. The DNA of the CDR3 is TGTGCCAGCAGCACCAACTGGGCTAGCGGGACAGGGGATGAGCAGTTCTTC. Amino acids: CASSTNWASGTGDEQFF.

A single count supports this clone. V usage is TRBV19 and J usage is TRBJ1-5; D is possibly TRBD1 (5 bases). V was cut by 3 bases and J by 3 bases, with 15 bases left in between. Germline CDR1 and CDR2: LNHDA and SQIVND (reference sequence). This CDR3 region has 16 residues. The CDR3 region is CASSILRAGYNQPQHF. CDR3 nucleotides: TGTGCCAGTAGTATTCTAAGGGCAGGGTACAATCAGCCCCAGCATTTT.

This clone was detected once. A junction boundary mismatches the germline segment, possibly from a read error. The genes are TRBV5-6 and TRBJ1-2; no clear D gene. The CDR3 is made up of 12 amino acids. The germline CDR1 and CDR2 sequences are SGHDT and YYEEEE. The CDR3 DNA is TGTGCCAGCAGCTTGGGTGGGAGCTCGGGCCCCTTC. Translation: CASSLGGSSGPF. Full variable domain (missing parts from reference TRBV5-6 and TRBJ1-2): DAGVTQSPTHLIKTRGQQVTLRCSPKSGHDTVSWYQQALGQGPQFIFQYYEEEERQRGNFPDRFSGHQFPNYSSELNVNALLLGDSALYLCASSLGGSSGPFGSGTRLTVV.

This sequence joins TRBV5-5 and TRBJ1-1; 8 nucleotides line up with TRBD1. V was pared by 2 bases and J by 2 bases, with 5 bases of the junction left unmatched. The CDR3 contains 15 residues. Looked up from germline, CDR1 is SGHKS and CDR2 is YYEKEE (reference sequence). DNA for the CDR3: TGTGCCAGCAGCTTAAGGACAGGGACCAACACTGAAGCTTTCTTT. Its protein product is CASSLRTGTNTEAFF.

This chain uses TRBV30 with TRBJ1-1, with TRBD1 matching 8 bases. The CDR3 has 14 amino acids. With 7 bases clipped from V and 1 base from J, the junction kept 8 bases outside the gene matches. Germline-derived CDR1 and CDR2 are GTSNPN and SVGIG (reference sequence). The CDR3 coding sequence is TGTGCCTCTGGACAGGGAATCGGGAACACTGAAGCTTTCTTT. This encodes CASGQGIGNTEAFF. Full variable domain (remainder filled in from reference TRBV30 and TRBJ1-1): SQTIHQWPATLVQPVGSPLSLECTVEGTSNPNLYWYRQAAGRGLQLLFYSVGIGQISSEVPQNLSASRPQDRQFILSSKKLLLSDSGFYLCASGQGIGNTEAFFGQGTRLTVV.